These 14 T cell receptor beta chains originate from one sample sequenced in a study of glioma-infiltrating T cells. TCR alpha and beta CDR3 regions were amplified from RNA using iRepertoire nested multiplex PCR. MiXCR, applied by TCRdb to the multiplex PCR reads, yields one record per CDR3 protein. The sample has more than 100,000 distinct CDR3 sequences, approximately 28% seen once. Sequencing used glioma tissue, nonneoplastic brain tissue, or PBMCs (not recorded which). The receptors originated from a human donor with low-grade glioma or glioblastoma, undergoing nonglioma brain surgery, or in good health (not recorded which).

In this sample, this clonotype turned up once. A read error may be the cause here, since a much bigger clone is one base away. V is TRBV6-2 or TRBV6-3 and J is TRBJ2-7; 13 bases agree with TRBD2. After removal of 6 bases from V and 7 bases from J, the junction contained 6 bases not matched to a gene. The germline V gene has CDR1 MNHEY and CDR2 SVGEGT. The CDR3 covers 14 residues. The CDR3 loop reads CASRLAGGLDEQYF. DNA of the CDR3: TGTGCCAGCAGACTAGCGGGGGGGCTCGATGAGCAGTACTTC.

This clonotype was counted between two and nine times. This chain connects TRBV7-2 to TRBJ1-6; D is possibly TRBD1 (6 bases). Looked up from germline, CDR1 is SGHTA and CDR2 is FQGNSA. The CDR3 has 14 amino acids. Trimming pared 4 bases from V and 10 bases from J, leaving 14 bases between. The CDR3: CASSYNNRESPLHF. CDR3 nucleotide sequence: TGTGCCAGCAGCTACAATAACAGGGAATCACCCCTCCACTTT.

At least ten counts were recorded for this clonotype. J is TRBJ2-3 and V is TRBV6-4; the D gene is possibly TRBD2 (5 bases). The V and J ends lost 0 bases and 8 bases respectively, with 9 bases between them. This CDR3 is built from 13 residues. The V gene's germline CDR1 is MRHNA and CDR2 SNTAGT. The DNA for the CDR3 is TGTGCCAGCAGTGACTCGGGGAGTGGTACGCAGTATTTT. Translation gives CASSDSGSGTQYF.

The J gene is TRBJ1-2, the V gene TRBV5-1, with D possibly TRBD1 on 6 matching bases. The germline gives CDR1 SGHRS, CDR2 YFSETQ. V was shortened by 1 base and J by 2 bases, with 12 bases between the two germline ends. The CDR3 runs to 15 residues. The CDR3 DNA reads as TGCGCCAGCAGCTTGTCCCTGGACAGCAACTATGGCTACACCTTC. It is translated as CASSLSLDSNYGYTF.

This clonotype was recorded at least ten times. The chain uses TRBV4-1 and TRBJ1-5, with 9 bases matching TRBD1. V trimming: 0 bases; J trimming: 1 base; junction bases outside the gene matches: 4. Germline lookup yields CDR1 MGHRA and CDR2 YSYEKL. The CDR3 totals 17 residues. CDR3 bases: TGCGCCAGCAGCCAAGATCCGGGACAGGGCAGCAATCAGCCCCAGCATTTT. Encoded protein: CASSQDPGQGSNQPQHF.

There are many counts of this clonotype. J is TRBJ2-5 and V is TRBV27; 12 nucleotides match TRBD2. Germline loops: CDR1 MNHEY, CDR2 SMNVEV (reference sequence). The CDR3 has 17 residues. V shed 0 bases and J 5 bases; nucleotides not matched to a gene: 7. The CDR3 sequence: CASSLSSLAGGRETQYF. Here the CDR3 DNA reads TGTGCCAGCAGTTTATCGAGCCTAGCGGGGGGGCGGGAGACCCAGTACTTC.

On this clonotype: With a much larger clone just one base away, this may be a read error. V usage is TRBV28 and J usage is TRBJ2-1; 8 bases match TRBD2. CDR1 is MDHEN, CDR2 SYDVKM, per germline. With 7 bases clipped from V and 10 bases from J, the junction kept 12 bases outside the gene matches. The CDR3 contains 14 residues. The DNA of the CDR3 is TGTGCCAGCACGGGAGGGCGGAGCTTGAACGAGCAGTTCTTC. As protein: CASTGGRSLNEQFF.

This clonotype was picked up many times. The V and J genes are TRBV7-2 and TRBJ2-1; 10 nucleotides line up with TRBD2. Germline V gene data show CDR1 as SGHTA and CDR2 as FQGNSA. Unmatched junction bases numbered 9, after V lost 1 base and J lost 9 bases. This CDR3 is built from 16 residues. CDR3 sequence reads: CASSLEFASGGFEQFF. In DNA form, the CDR3 reads TGTGCCAGCAGCTTAGAGTTTGCTAGCGGGGGTTTTGAGCAGTTCTTC.

CDR3 loop: CASSIREKLFF. The CDR3, as DNA: TGTGCCAGCAGCATAAGGGAAAAACTGTTTTTT. The chain employs TRBV12-3 or TRBV12-4 and TRBJ1-4; D is undetermined. The CDR3 runs 11 residues. Trimming took 6 bases from V and 8 from J, leaving 7 bases between them.

The table lists this clonotype with a few counts. A much larger clonotype is one base distant, so this may be a read error. The rearrangement links TRBV4-2 to TRBJ2-5; TRBD1 matches 8 bases. Trimming cost V 5 bases and J 4 bases; bases outside gene matches: 12. CDR1 and CDR2 (germline): LGHNA, YNFKEQ. CDR3 length: 16 amino acids. As DNA, the CDR3 is TGTGCCAGCAGCGCCCGGGGGCAGGGGGCAGGAGAGACCCAGTACTTC. As protein: CASSARGQGAGETQYF.

This clonotype came up many times. The chain carries TRBV25-1 and TRBJ1-2; D remains ambiguous. V lost 10 bases and J 1 base, leaving 10 bases between the germline ends. CDR1 and CDR2 (germline): MGHDK, SYGVNS. This CDR3 is built from 12 residues. CDR3 amino acids: CATSDHNYGYTF. In nucleotides, the CDR3 is TGTGCCACGTCCGACCATAACTATGGCTACACCTTC.

The table lists this clonotype with many counts. Since the CDR3 does not end with the conserved phenylalanine or tryptophan, this likely comes from a read error. The DNA is left out, because the CDR3 cannot be placed on it with certainty; the CDR3 is given as TCRdb lists it. The chain combines TRBV20-1 with TRBJ2-4; the table's D call, TRBD2, was not checked against the DNA. The CDR3 totals 13 residues, both ends included. From germline, CDR1 is DFQATT and CDR2 SNEGSKA (reference sequence). The CDR3 reads CSVIGSGGEHSIP.

This clonotype was found many times. The chain is built from TRBV10-2 and TRBJ2-5; D is unclear. The germline V gene has CDR1 WSHSY and CDR2 SAAADI. Between the trimmed V and J ends, which lost 6 bases and 1 base, there was a span of 9 bases. The CDR3 length is 13 residues. This chain's CDR3 is CASSPQVQETQYF. As DNA, the CDR3 is TGCGCCAGCAGCCCCCAGGTCCAAGAGACCCAGTACTTC.

The chain joins TRBV7-3 to TRBJ2-5; TRBD1 matches at 7 bases. Germline CDR1 is SGHTA and CDR2 is FQGTGA. J lost 1 base, V lost 4 bases, and 6 bases had no gene match. The CDR3 sequence is 15 residues long. DNA for the CDR3: TGTGCCAGCAGCTACCCGGGACAGTCCCAAGAGACCCAGTACTTC. Its translation is CASSYPGQSQETQYF.